This TCR beta chain was recovered during a study of blood T cell dynamics during melanoma immunotherapy. The time point here: week 3, after first cycle of checkpoint inhibitor. Sequencing was performed with immunoSEQ multiplex PCR; in TCRdb, only in-frame clones are kept and a portion is missing. The sample holds fewer than 30,000 clones, over 80% seen once. This CDR3 is 19 amino acids long. V lost 1 base and J lost 3, with 24 bases in between. The germline V gene has CDR1 SGHVS and CDR2 FNYEAQ. Here the sequenced sample was blood, taken from a patient treated with checkpoint blockade. The TCR originated in a human donor with melanoma. The chain recombines TRBV7-6 with TRBJ1-1, with D hard to call. Here the CDR3 DNA reads TGTGCCAGCAGCTTAGTTGAGGCCCCCCGGGGTAAGGGTGACACTGAAGCTTTCTTT. It encodes CASSLVEAPRGKGDTEAFF.